This T cell receptor (beta chain) was recorded in a study of CD8 T cells in ankylosing spondylitis. Study outcomes and limitations: Reportedly, matched ankylosing spondylitis synovial fluid was significantly enriched for disease-linked clones. Peripheral blood held disease-linked clones only at relatively low frequency, and these were CD8+. Seven to nine highly homologous variants formed a TCR beta motif that appeared characteristic of ankylosing spondylitis blood. Previously reported in reactive arthritis synovial fluid and blood were some of the motif variants.

As for this clonotype: Its antigen is still unknown.

Construction of TCR beta libraries was performed using quantitative 5'-RACE with molecular barcodes. TCRdb independently ran MiXCR on the 5' RACE reads; one entry per CDR3 protein. Here the sample spans fewer than 400,000 distinct CDR3 sequences, 7% to 9% being singletons. This receptor was taken from a male donor with ankylosing spondylitis. The sample consisted of blood, either unsorted or a sorted T cell fraction (not recorded which).

The CDR3 nucleotides read TGCGCCAGCAGCTTGGCTGTCGGGACAGCCTACAATGAGCAGTTCTTC. Amino acid sequence: CASSLAVGTAYNEQFF. The rearrangement joins TRBV5-1 to TRBJ2-1; 7 bases align to TRBD1. This CDR3 has 16 residues. Trimming at V came to 0 bases and at J to 2 bases, leaving 5 bases not matched to a gene. CDR1 and CDR2 (germline): SGHRS, YFSETQ. Together with reference TRBV5-1 and TRBJ2-1, the CDR3 gives the full variable domain: KAGVTQTPRYLIKTRGQQVTLSCSPISGHRSVSWYQQTPGQGLQFLFEYFSETQRNKGNFPGRFSGRQFSNSRSEMNVSTLELGDSALYLCASSLAVGTAYNEQFFGPGTRLTVL.